This TCR beta chain was profiled in a study of T cells in Graves' hyperthyroidism and ophthalmopathy. Overall study results and limits: The authors' 13 V-J model separated ophthalmopathy from stable hyperthyroidism. Most expanded thyroid clonotypes above 0.001 recurred in blood. Before onset, by a median of approximately 6.2 months, the model predicted ophthalmopathy.

What was amplified from RNA transcripts were TCR beta CDR3 regions. The TCR CDR3 first-round RT-PCR relied on the HTBI primer set. TCRdb used MiXCR to reprocess the multiplex PCR reads, holding one entry per CDR3 protein. The sample records 250,000 to 300,000 distinct CDR3 sequences, roughly 15% being singletons. Thyroid ultrasound and orbital computed tomography, with clinical symptoms and serum thyroxine and TRAb, informed diagnoses. This clonotype came up many times. Its antigen is currently unknown. Sequencing was done on a sample of blood. The sequence was obtained from a woman aged 40 to 50 with Graves' hyperthyroidism that later progressed to Graves' ophthalmopathy.

The CDR3 loop reads CASSIDRDSEAFF. The CDR3 DNA reads TGTGCCAGCAGCATTGACAGGGACTCTGAAGCTTTCTTT. This chain links TRBV13 with TRBJ1-1, with 7 nucleotides matching TRBD1. The CDR3 consists of 13 residues. V gave up 5 bases and J gave up 6 bases; unmatched junction bases: 6. From germline, CDR1 is PRHDT and CDR2 FYEKMQ (reference sequence).